The 15 T cell receptor beta chains listed next were all sequenced from one sample in a study of cytomegalovirus exposure and HLA in healthy donors (dated by TCRdb to about 2017). Library preparation used the immunoSEQ multiplex PCR assay. The multiplex PCR relied on a mix of 60 forward primers for TCR Vbeta segments and 13 reverse primers for TCR Jbeta segments. Drawn from immuneACCESS, this table holds only the in-frame rearrangements with V and J called that TCRdb kept. Clones are partly lost; checked studies trace under half to an unresolved V gene and leave the rest unexplained. A total of 200,000 to 250,000 clones appear in this sample, 76% of them only once. The biggest ten clones account for roughly 0.6% of the sample. Sequences were obtained from PBMCs. The receptors were gathered from a young man in good health and CMV-seronegative.

This chain uses TRBV5-1 with TRBJ2-1, with 10 bases identical to TRBD1. This CDR3 is 16 amino acids long. Germline CDR1 and CDR2: SGHRS and YFSETQ. The V segment lost 5 bases and the J segment 3 bases; nucleotides outside the gene matches: 8. In DNA, the CDR3 is TGCGCCAGCAGTCTCCCCGGGACAGGGGTCTACAATGAGCAGTTCTTC. Its translation: CASSLPGTGVYNEQFF.

The chain joins TRBV5-6 to TRBJ2-7; 9 bases match TRBD2. Germline V CDR1 and CDR2: SGHDT, YYEEEE. The CDR3 runs to 15 residues. Trimming at V came to 0 bases and at J to 1 base, leaving 2 bases not matched to a gene. This CDR3 is CASSLGLAESYEQYF. CDR3 bases: TGTGCCAGCAGCTTGGGACTAGCGGAATCCTACGAGCAGTACTTC.

The V gene is TRBV5-6, the J gene TRBJ2-3; 10 bases agree with TRBD2. V shed 2 bases and J 6 bases; nucleotides not matched to a gene: 6. The V gene's germline CDR1 is SGHDT and CDR2 YYEEEE. The length of the CDR3 is 15 residues. CDR3 nucleotides: TGTGCCAGCAGCTTAAATGAAGCGGGAGGGGATACGCAGTATTTT. Its protein product is CASSLNEAGGDTQYF.

The chain uses TRBV4-1 and TRBJ1-1; TRBD1 matches 10 bases. This CDR3 has 15 amino acids. V gave up 3 bases and J gave up 8 bases; unmatched junction bases: 9. The germline V gene has CDR1 MGHRA and CDR2 YSYEKL. The CDR3, as DNA: TGCGCCAGCAGCCACCTTGGACAGGGGGGGAGAGAAGCTTTCTTT. This sequence encodes CASSHLGQGGREAFF.

V usage is TRBV7-8 and J usage is TRBJ2-6; D is unresolved. Germline CDR1 SGHVS, CDR2 FQNEAQ. Trimming took 1 base from V and 1 from J, leaving 5 bases between them. CDR3 size: 15 residues. The CDR3, as DNA: TGTGCCAGCAGCTTAGGTAGTTCTGGGGCCAACGTCCTGACTTTC. As protein: CASSLGSSGANVLTF.

This chain connects TRBV7-2 to TRBJ2-1; 7 nucleotides align to TRBD2. CDR1 and CDR2 (germline): SGHTA, FQGNSA. V trimming: 3 bases; J trimming: 7 bases; junction bases outside the gene matches: 9. The CDR3 runs to 15 residues. The CDR3 protein is CASSLGDYRGNEQFF. In nucleotides, the CDR3 is TGTGCCAGCAGCTTGGGGGACTACCGGGGTAATGAGCAGTTCTTC.

This clone was detected a few times. The V gene is TRBV7-8, the J gene TRBJ2-7; 10 bases line up with TRBD1. Germline CDR1 SGHVS, CDR2 FQNEAQ. V shed 4 bases and J 5 bases; nucleotides not matched to a gene: 11. The CDR3 covers 16 residues. The CDR3 nucleotides are TGTGCCAGCAGCTCCGACCCGGGACAGGGGACCCACGAGCAGTACTTC. Protein product: CASSSDPGQGTHEQYF.

The rearrangement links TRBV28 to TRBJ1-1, with a possible D match to TRBD1 (6 bases). Trimming pared 8 bases from V and 10 bases from J, leaving 23 bases between. The CDR3 contains 14 residues. Germline CDR1 MDHEN, CDR2 SYDVKM. The CDR3 DNA sequence: TGTGCCAGCCGCCGACCGGGGGGCGCGGTACGAGCTTTCTTT. Protein product: CASRRPGGAVRAFF. The variable domain in full, with the rest retrieved from reference TRBV28 and TRBJ1-1, is DVKVTQSSRYLVKRTGEKVFLECVQDMDHENMFWYRQDPGLGLRLIYFSYDVKMKEKGDIPEGYSVSREKKERFSLILESASTNQTSMYLCASRRPGGAVRAFFGQGTRLTVV.

V is TRBV6-1 and J is TRBJ2-2; TRBD2 matches at 7 bases. Unmatched junction bases numbered 6, after V lost 4 bases and J lost 4 bases. The CDR3 totals 15 residues. Germline CDR1 and CDR2: MNHNS and SASEGT. The CDR3 is CASSVRDYATGELFF. The CDR3 DNA is TGTGCCAGCAGTGTACGGGACTATGCCACCGGGGAGCTGTTTTTT.

This chain links TRBV10-3 with TRBJ1-5; no definite D call. The CDR3 is made up of 14 amino acids. Deletions cut 6 bases from V and 4 bases from J, with 13 bases between. Germline V gene data show CDR1 as ENHRY and CDR2 as SYGVKD. The CDR3 DNA follows: TGTGCCATCAGCTTCGACACACCGAATCAGCCCCAGCATTTT. Its protein is CAISFDTPNQPQHF.

The chain carries TRBV6-6 and TRBJ1-6, with 8 bases fitting TRBD1. The junction had 2 bases not matched to a gene; V was cut back by 0 bases and J by 7 bases. Germline assignment: CDR1 MNHNY and CDR2 SVGAGI (reference sequence). CDR3 size: 15 residues. The CDR3 nucleotides are TGTGCCAGCAGTTACTCAAGGGACAGGAATTCACCCCTCCACTTT. This gives the protein CASSYSRDRNSPLHF.

This clone appeared a few times. The chain carries TRBV5-1 and TRBJ2-1, with TRBD2 matching 16 bases. The junction had 19 bases not matched to a gene; V was cut back by 3 bases and J by 10 bases. This CDR3 region has 20 residues. CDR1 SGHRS and CDR2 YFSETQ come from the germline V gene. The CDR3 nucleotides read TGCGCCAGCAGCTCTGGGACAGTTGTGGGACTAGCGGGAGGGGAAGGAGAGCAGTTCTTC. Translated, it gives CASSSGTVVGLAGGEGEQFF.

In this sample, this clone turned up a few times. This chain joins TRBV6-5 and TRBJ1-3; weak D call: TRBD1 (5 bases). V lost 6 bases and J lost 5, with 17 bases in between. Germline V gives CDR1 MNHEY, CDR2 SVGAGI. The CDR3 has 15 amino acids. This CDR3 reads CASSPVGQGRNTIYF. CDR3 bases: TGTGCCAGCAGCCCCGTTGGCCAGGGTAGAAACACCATATATTTT.

There are a few counts of this clone. The chain couples TRBV7-9 to TRBJ2-7; D may be TRBD2 (6 bases). V was pared by 4 bases and J by 2 bases, with 12 bases between. The germline V gene has CDR1 SEHNR and CDR2 FQNEAQ (reference sequence). The CDR3 totals 14 residues. This CDR3 reads CASSYAGNAYEQYF. The CDR3 nucleotides are TGTGCCAGCAGCTACGCGGGAAACGCCTACGAGCAGTACTTC. The whole variable domain, remainder taken from reference TRBV7-9 and TRBJ2-7, is DTGVSQNPRHKITKRGQNVTFRCDPISEHNRLYWYRQTLGQGPEFLTYFQNEAQLEKSRLLSDRFSAERPKGSFSTLEIQRTEQGDSAMYLCASSYAGNAYEQYFGPGTRLTVT.

This chain uses TRBV9 with TRBJ2-5; 11 nucleotides match TRBD2. After removal of 0 bases from V and 9 bases from J, the junction contained 16 bases not matched to a gene. Germline CDR1 and CDR2: SGDLS and YYNGEE. CDR3 size: 18 residues. For the CDR3, the DNA is TGTGCCAGCAGCGTAGGTCCACCTGGGACTAGCGGCGTCTGGGCCCAGTACTTC. Protein: CASSVGPPGTSGVWAQYF.